This entry lists 28 T cell receptor beta chains sequenced from one sample in a study of Ad26.COV2.S vaccination and SARS-CoV-2 variants. The data were produced by immunoSEQ multiplex PCR, yet TCRdb's version contains in-frame clones alone and is incomplete. This repertoire shows around 300,000 clones, 88% found once; its top ten account for 6.4%. Treatment: around 19 received Ad26.COV2.S at low or high dose, single or two shots; about five received placebo; per-sample allocation not given. Vaccine and placebo recipients were sampled on day 63 after the first injection. Sequencing used peripheral blood, obtained in a trial of Ad26.COV2.S vaccine versus placebo. These TCRs come from a person aged 18 to 65 who received the Ad26.COV2.S COVID-19 vaccine or a placebo.

The chain has TRBV28 and TRBJ2-5; D unclear. The V end lost 4 bases, the J end lost 1 base, and 10 bases lay between the germline ends. In germline, CDR1 is MDHEN, CDR2 SYDVKM. The CDR3 totals 14 residues. DNA of the CDR3: TGTGCCAGCAGTTCAAGACACACCCAAGAGACCCAGTACTTC. Protein sequence: CASSSRHTQETQYF.

Remarks on this clone: This same CDR3 is encoded by further DNA sequences in the sample. This chain joins TRBV7-9 and TRBJ2-7, with D hard to call. Per germline, CDR1 SEHNR and CDR2 FQNEAQ (reference sequence). The CDR3 consists of 12 residues. The germline V and J ends were trimmed by 5 bases and 0 bases, with 5 bases remaining between them. The CDR3 protein is CASSLSSYEQYF. DNA for the CDR3: TGTGCCAGCAGCCTAAGCTCCTACGAGCAGTACTTC.

The chain couples TRBV5-4 to TRBJ1-1; the match to TRBD1 covers 12 bases. The CDR3 is made up of 15 amino acids. Germline assignment: CDR1 SGHNT and CDR2 YYREEE (reference sequence). Trimming at V came to 8 bases and at J to 6 bases, leaving 11 bases not matched to a gene. This chain's CDR3 is CASVGRDRGQAEAFF. DNA of the CDR3: TGTGCCAGTGTGGGCCGGGACAGGGGGCAGGCTGAAGCTTTCTTT.

V gene TRBV28 combines with J gene TRBJ1-3; 7 bases map to TRBD1. The trim removed 6 bases at V and 10 bases at J, leaving 9 bases unmatched. Germline V CDR1 and CDR2: MDHEN, SYDVKM. The CDR3 is made up of 13 amino acids. In DNA form, the CDR3 reads TGTGCCAGCAGCAGGGGGGCCCGTTCTACCATATATTTT. It yields the protein CASSRGARSTIYF.

The V gene is TRBV19, the J gene TRBJ1-1; 7 bases match TRBD1. The CDR3 totals 13 residues. Losses at the gene ends were 10 bases for V and 5 bases for J; bases not matched to a gene: 10. Germline lookup yields CDR1 LNHDA and CDR2 SQIVND (reference sequence). CDR3 DNA sequence: TGTGCCACCTCGACAGGGATGGGAACTGAAGCTTTCTTT. As protein: CATSTGMGTEAFF. The full variable domain, with the rest looked up from reference TRBV19 and TRBJ1-1, is DGGITQSPKYLFRKEGQNVTLSCEQNLNHDAMYWYRQDPGQGLRLIYYSQIVNDFQKGDIAEGYSVSREKKESFPLTVTSAQKNPTAFYLCATSTGMGTEAFFGQGTRLTVV.

This clone was picked up one time. The CDR3 spells CASSPSDYTGELFF. The CDR3 nucleotides are TGCGCCAGCAGCCCATCTGACTACACCGGGGAGCTGTTTTTT. The V call is TRBV5-1, the J call TRBJ2-2, with D unresolved. Deletions cut 4 bases from V and 3 bases from J, with 10 bases between. The CDR3 consists of 14 residues. Germline loops: CDR1 SGHRS, CDR2 YFSETQ.

The CDR3, as DNA: TGCGCCAGCAGCCAAGATAACAGCGATGGCTACACCTTC. It is translated as CASSQDNSDGYTF. This chain joins TRBV4-1 and TRBJ1-2; no definite D call. The CDR3 has 13 amino acids. CDR1 is MGHRA and CDR2 is YSYEKL in the germline V gene. V was clipped by 0 bases and J by 6 bases, with 8 bases between them.

This chain connects TRBV11-2 to TRBJ1-6; no definite D call. Germline CDR1 reads SGHAT; CDR2 reads FQNNGV. There are 14 residues in the CDR3. Trimming pared 5 bases from V and 7 bases from J, leaving 12 bases between. DNA of the CDR3: TGTGCCAGCAGCCTAGGACGGACCAATTCACCCCTCCACTTT. Its protein is CASSLGRTNSPLHF.

The gene calls are TRBV5-1 and TRBJ1-1; a possible D gene is TRBD1 (5 bases). The CDR3 covers 15 residues. Trimming cost V 0 bases and J 2 bases, with 11 bases left between them. Germline CDR1 and CDR2: SGHRS and YFSETQ. The CDR3 loop reads CASSLAGGFNTEAFF. The CDR3 nucleotides read TGCGCCAGCAGCTTGGCGGGGGGGTTTAACACTGAAGCTTTCTTT.

The V call is TRBV19, the J call TRBJ2-1; D unclear. Germline-derived CDR1 and CDR2 are LNHDA and SQIVND (reference sequence). The ends were cut back, 2 bases at V and 15 bases at J, with 17 bases in the middle. This CDR3 region has 13 residues. The CDR3 DNA reads as TGTGCCAGTAGTATATCTCCCGTGACGGAAAGGTTCTTC. Translated, it gives CASSISPVTERFF.

The chain employs TRBV11-2 and TRBJ2-7; 11 nucleotides line up with TRBD2. The CDR3 extends over 17 amino acids. V was clipped by 5 bases and J by 6 bases; unmatched bases: 15. CDR1 is SGHAT, CDR2 FQNNGV, per germline. In DNA, the CDR3 is TGTGCCAGCAGCGATCGAAAGATAGCGGGAGGGCCCTCCGAGCAGTACTTC. Residues: CASSDRKIAGGPSEQYF.

This clone was seen a few times. The chain joins TRBV7-9 to TRBJ1-1; TRBD1 matches 7 bases. CDR3 size: 15 residues. Losses at the gene ends were 1 base for V and 3 bases for J; bases not matched to a gene: 5. The V gene's germline CDR1 is SEHNR and CDR2 FQNEAQ (reference sequence). In nucleotides, the CDR3 is TGTGCCAGCAGCTTAGGGTCACAGGGGTACACTGAAGCTTTCTTT. This sequence encodes CASSLGSQGYTEAFF.

The genes are TRBV5-8 and TRBJ2-4, with 7 bases that match TRBD1. CDR1 and CDR2 from the germline V gene are SGHTS and YDEGEE. The CDR3 is 16 residues long. V gave up 4 bases and J gave up 2 bases; unmatched junction bases: 9. CDR3 sequence: CASSLGQVPSKNIQYF. CDR3 in DNA: TGTGCCAGCAGCCTCGGACAGGTCCCCTCCAAAAACATTCAGTACTTC.

The chain combines TRBV7-2 with TRBJ2-7, with D maybe TRBD1 (6 bases). Trimming stripped 0 bases from V and 6 bases from J, with 18 bases between. CDR3 size: 16 residues. CDR1 is SGHTA and CDR2 is FQGNSA in the germline V gene. CDR3 sequence: CASSLATGSLGIEQYF. The CDR3 DNA reads as TGTGCCAGCAGCTTAGCCACAGGGTCTCTTGGTATCGAGCAGTACTTC. Based on the CDR3 plus reference TRBV7-2 and TRBJ2-7, the full variable domain is GAGVSQSPSNKVTEKGKDVELRCDPISGHTALYWYRQSLGQGLEFLIYFQGNSAPDKSGLPSDRFSAERTGGSVSTLTIQRTQQEDSAVYLCASSLATGSLGIEQYFGPGTRLTVT.

The CDR3 spells CAWSVLRTGEGEQYF. The CDR3 region has the DNA TGTGCCTGGAGTGTATTACGGACAGGGGAAGGGGAGCAGTACTTC. The V and J genes are TRBV30 and TRBJ2-7, with 9 bases that match TRBD1. V lost 0 bases and J lost 7; bases outside the gene matches: 10. CDR3 length: 15 amino acids. Germline V CDR1 and CDR2: GTSNPN, SVGIG (reference sequence).

V is TRBV6-4 and J is TRBJ2-6; D tentatively reads TRBD1 or TRBD2 (6 bases each). Per the germline V gene, CDR1 is MRHNA and CDR2 is SNTAGT. The CDR3 is made up of 15 amino acids. Deletions cut 3 bases from V and 4 bases from J, with 10 bases between. For the CDR3, the DNA is TGTGCCAGCAGTGAACAGGGAGGCGGGGCCAACGTCCTGACTTTC. Its translation: CASSEQGGGANVLTF.

This chain joins TRBV15 and TRBJ1-6; the D is unclear. Per the germline V gene, CDR1 is LNHNV and CDR2 is YYDKDF (reference sequence). The length of the CDR3 is 13 residues. V was cut by 5 bases and J by 7 bases, with 9 bases left in between. DNA for the CDR3: TGTGCCACCAGCTACAAGTCGAATTCACCCCTCCACTTT. Its translation: CATSYKSNSPLHF. The whole variable domain, remainder taken from reference TRBV15 and TRBJ1-6, is DAMVIQNPRYQVTQFGKPVTLSCSQTLNHNVMYWYQQKSSQAPKLLFHYYDKDFNNEADTPDNFQSRRPNTSFCFLDIRSPGLGDTAMYLCATSYKSNSPLHFGNGTRLTVT.

V is TRBV5-1 and J is TRBJ2-1, with D possibly being TRBD1 or TRBD2 (6 bases each). The CDR3 covers 14 residues. The V gene's germline CDR1 is SGHRS and CDR2 YFSETQ. V lost 5 bases, J lost 2 bases, and 11 bases lay in between. DNA of the CDR3: TGCGCCAGCAGGCTCGGGGGCCCCTACAATGAGCAGTTCTTC. Amino acids: CASRLGGPYNEQFF.

The chain uses TRBV11-2 and TRBJ2-7; 13 bases match TRBD2. Germline V CDR1 and CDR2: SGHAT, FQNNGV. Unmatched junction bases numbered 13, after V lost 6 bases and J lost 5 bases. The CDR3 length is 17 residues. Written as DNA, the CDR3 is TGTGCCAGCAGTTACCGACTAGCGGGAGGCCTCCGGGACGAGCAGTACTTC. Its protein is CASSYRLAGGLRDEQYF.

The chain is built from TRBV28 and TRBJ2-7, with 12 bases aligning to TRBD2. The germline V gene has CDR1 MDHEN and CDR2 SYDVKM. The CDR3 extends over 18 amino acids. With 8 bases clipped from V and 0 bases from J, the junction kept 14 bases outside the gene matches. The chain's CDR3 is CASVSRFGLAGSSYEQYF. Written as DNA, the CDR3 is TGTGCCAGCGTATCCCGTTTTGGACTAGCGGGATCCTCCTACGAGCAGTACTTC.

J is TRBJ2-4 and V is TRBV7-2; possibly TRBD1 or TRBD2 for D (5 bases each). In germline, CDR1 is SGHTA, CDR2 FQGNSA. The CDR3 runs 16 residues. Trimming removed 5 bases from V and 6 bases from J, with 20 bases in between. CDR3 sequence reads: CASSIYQPGPRNIQYF. The CDR3 DNA follows: TGTGCCAGCAGCATCTACCAACCGGGACCCAGAAACATTCAGTACTTC.

The V and J genes are TRBV25-1 and TRBJ2-1, with 9 nucleotides matching TRBD1. V lost 2 bases to trimming and J lost 3 bases; unmatched junction nucleotides: 5. The CDR3 runs 16 residues. From germline, CDR1 is MGHDK and CDR2 SYGVNS. In nucleotides, the CDR3 is TGTGCCAGCAGTGAAGCCGGGACAGGGTTCTACAATGAGCAGTTCTTC. Protein: CASSEAGTGFYNEQFF.

The gene calls are TRBV5-1 and TRBJ2-5, with D perhaps given as TRBD1 or TRBD2 (6 bases each). Between the trimmed V and J ends, which lost 4 bases and 2 bases, there was a span of 9 bases. CDR3 length: 13 residues. Germline V gene lookup returns CDR1 SGHRS and CDR2 YFSETQ. CDR3 in DNA: TGCGCCAGCAGCAGAGGGGGGCAAGAGACCCAGTACTTC. Translation gives CASSRGGQETQYF. Filled out from reference TRBV5-1 and TRBJ2-5, the complete variable domain reads KAGVTQTPRYLIKTRGQQVTLSCSPISGHRSVSWYQQTPGQGLQFLFEYFSETQRNKGNFPGRFSGRQFSNSRSEMNVSTLELGDSALYLCASSRGGQETQYFGPGTRLLVL.

This rearrangement joins TRBV2 to TRBJ2-7; D is uncertain. The CDR3 consists of 14 residues. Germline V gene sequence: CDR1 SNHLY, CDR2 FYNNEI. V was shortened by 3 bases and J by 2 bases, with 11 bases between the two germline ends. The DNA for the CDR3 is TGTGCCAGCAGTGACCTCTGGCCAGCCTACGAGCAGTACTTC. Protein: CASSDLWPAYEQYF.

CDR3 nucleotides: TGTGCCAGCAGTTACGGGGGGATCCAAGAGACCCAGTACTTC. Protein: CASSYGGIQETQYF. The V and J genes are TRBV6-5 and TRBJ2-5, with D possibly matching TRBD2 (6 bases). V lost 2 bases, J lost 1 base, and 8 bases lay in between. Germline-derived CDR1 and CDR2 are MNHEY and SVGAGI. The CDR3 runs 14 residues.

This clone was seen just once. This rearrangement joins TRBV11-3 to TRBJ2-2, with D hard to call. The CDR3 consists of 14 residues. The V end lost 1 base, the J end lost 5 bases, and 8 bases lay between the germline ends. CDR1 and CDR2 from the germline V gene are SGHNT and YENEEA. This CDR3 is CASSLGSVTGELFF. The CDR3 coding sequence is TGTGCCAGCAGCTTAGGGTCTGTGACCGGGGAGCTGTTTTTT.

The chain combines TRBV28 with TRBJ2-3; tentative D call: TRBD1 (6 bases). The CDR3 extends over 15 amino acids. From germline, CDR1 is MDHEN and CDR2 SYDVKM. V was pared by 2 bases and J by 6 bases, with 15 bases between. The CDR3 coding sequence is TGTGCCAGCAGTTTAAGGGGGAAATTCACGGATACGCAGTATTTT. The encoded protein is CASSLRGKFTDTQYF.

This sequence joins TRBV27 and TRBJ1-1; possible D gene TRBD1, 5 bases. The CDR3 totals 15 residues. In germline, CDR1 is MNHEY, CDR2 SMNVEV (reference sequence). Trimming took 6 bases from V and 1 from J, leaving 15 bases between them. CDR3 in DNA: TGTGCCAGCAGCGGGATCCCCGGGACGAACACTGAAGCTTTCTTT. It codes for CASSGIPGTNTEAFF.